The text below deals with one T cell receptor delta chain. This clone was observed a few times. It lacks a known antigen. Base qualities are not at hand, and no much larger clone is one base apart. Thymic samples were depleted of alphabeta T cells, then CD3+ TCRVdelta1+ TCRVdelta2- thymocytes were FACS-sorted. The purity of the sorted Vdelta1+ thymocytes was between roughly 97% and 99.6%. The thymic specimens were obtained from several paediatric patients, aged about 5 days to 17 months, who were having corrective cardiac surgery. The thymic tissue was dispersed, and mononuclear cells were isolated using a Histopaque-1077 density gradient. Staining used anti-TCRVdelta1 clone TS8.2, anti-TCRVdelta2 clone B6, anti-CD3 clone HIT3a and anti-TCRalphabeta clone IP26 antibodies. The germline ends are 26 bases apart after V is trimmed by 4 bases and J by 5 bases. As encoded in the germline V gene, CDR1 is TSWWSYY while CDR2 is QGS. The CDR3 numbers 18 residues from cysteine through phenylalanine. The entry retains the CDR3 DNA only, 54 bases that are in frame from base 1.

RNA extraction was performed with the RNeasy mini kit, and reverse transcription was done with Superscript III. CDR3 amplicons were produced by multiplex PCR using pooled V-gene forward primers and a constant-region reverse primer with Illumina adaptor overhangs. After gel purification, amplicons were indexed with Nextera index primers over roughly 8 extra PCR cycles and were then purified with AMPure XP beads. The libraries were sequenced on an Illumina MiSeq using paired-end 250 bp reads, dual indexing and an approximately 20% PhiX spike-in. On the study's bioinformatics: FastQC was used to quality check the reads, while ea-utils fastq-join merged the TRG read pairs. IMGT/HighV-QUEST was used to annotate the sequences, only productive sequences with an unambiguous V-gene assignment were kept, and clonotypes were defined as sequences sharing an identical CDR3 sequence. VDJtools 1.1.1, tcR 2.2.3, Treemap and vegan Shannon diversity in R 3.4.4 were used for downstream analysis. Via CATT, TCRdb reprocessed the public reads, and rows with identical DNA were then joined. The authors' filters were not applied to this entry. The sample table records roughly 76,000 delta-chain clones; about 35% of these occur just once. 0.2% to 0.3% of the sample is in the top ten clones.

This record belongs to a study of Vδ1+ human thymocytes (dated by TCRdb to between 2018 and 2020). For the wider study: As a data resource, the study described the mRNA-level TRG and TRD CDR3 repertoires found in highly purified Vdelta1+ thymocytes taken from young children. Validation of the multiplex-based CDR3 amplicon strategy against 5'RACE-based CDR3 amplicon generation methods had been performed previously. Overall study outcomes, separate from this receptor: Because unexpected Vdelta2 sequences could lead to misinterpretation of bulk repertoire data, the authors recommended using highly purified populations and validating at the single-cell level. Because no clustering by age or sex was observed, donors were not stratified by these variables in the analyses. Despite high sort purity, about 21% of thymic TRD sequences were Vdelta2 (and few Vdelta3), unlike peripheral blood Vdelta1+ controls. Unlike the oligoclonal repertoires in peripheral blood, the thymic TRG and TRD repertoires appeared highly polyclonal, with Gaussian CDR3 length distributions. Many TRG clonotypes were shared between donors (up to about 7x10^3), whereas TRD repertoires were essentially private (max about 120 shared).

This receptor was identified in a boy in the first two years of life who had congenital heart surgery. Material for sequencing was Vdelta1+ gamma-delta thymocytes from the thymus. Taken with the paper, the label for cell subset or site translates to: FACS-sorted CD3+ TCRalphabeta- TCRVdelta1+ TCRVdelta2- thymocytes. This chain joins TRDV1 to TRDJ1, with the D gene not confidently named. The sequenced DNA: TGTGCTCTTGGGGTGTTCTCCATTTATGGAGCAACTCCTGATAAACTCATCTTT. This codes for CALGVFSIYGATPDKLIF.